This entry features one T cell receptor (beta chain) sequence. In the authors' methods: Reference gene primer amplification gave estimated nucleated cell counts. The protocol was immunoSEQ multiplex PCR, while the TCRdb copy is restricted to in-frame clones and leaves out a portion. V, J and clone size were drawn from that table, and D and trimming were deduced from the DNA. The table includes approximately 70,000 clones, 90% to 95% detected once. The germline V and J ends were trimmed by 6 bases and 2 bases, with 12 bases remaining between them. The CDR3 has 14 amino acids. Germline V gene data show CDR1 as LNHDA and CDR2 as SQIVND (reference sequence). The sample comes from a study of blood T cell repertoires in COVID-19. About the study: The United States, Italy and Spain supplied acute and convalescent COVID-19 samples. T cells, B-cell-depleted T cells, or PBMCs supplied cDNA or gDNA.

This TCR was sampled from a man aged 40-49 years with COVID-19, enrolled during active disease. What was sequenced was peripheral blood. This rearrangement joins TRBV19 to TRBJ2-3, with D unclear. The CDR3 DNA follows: TGTGCCAGTAGGGTCGGTCATTACACAGATACGCAGTATTTT. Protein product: CASRVGHYTDTQYF.